The 27 T cell receptor beta chains given below trace back to one sample, sequenced in a study of blood T cell repertoires in COVID-19. The data were produced by immunoSEQ multiplex PCR, yet TCRdb's version contains in-frame clones alone and is incomplete. The sample includes 290,000 or so clones, around 90% of them seen just once. Sequenced sample: PBMCs or T cells enriched from blood (not recorded which). Receptors originate from a woman aged 25-40 years who had recovered from COVID-19.

This chain connects TRBV13 to TRBJ2-1; D is perhaps TRBD2 (5 bases). Trimming left V 5 bases short and J 7 bases short, with 12 bases between. The CDR3 totals 13 residues. Germline CDR1 reads PRHDT; CDR2 reads FYEKMQ (reference sequence). The CDR3 nucleotides read TGTGCCAGCAGCCGGACTCCACTAAATGAGCAGTTCTTC. As protein: CASSRTPLNEQFF. Based on the CDR3 plus reference TRBV13 and TRBJ2-1, the full variable domain is AAGVIQSPRHLIKEKRETATLKCYPIPRHDTVYWYQQGPGQDPQFLISFYEKMQSDKGSIPDRFSAQQFSDYHSELNMSSLELGDSALYFCASSRTPLNEQFFGPGTRLTVL.

The chain is built from TRBV3-1 (or the pseudogene TRBV3-2) and TRBJ2-4, with D unresolved. The V and J ends lost 0 bases and 0 bases respectively, with 6 bases between them. The CDR3 extends over 15 amino acids. The germline V gene encodes CDR1 LGHDT and CDR2 YNNKEL (reference sequence). CDR3 coding DNA: TGTGCCAGCAGCCAAGATTTACTAGCCAAAAACATTCAGTACTTC. Translation: CASSQDLLAKNIQYF.

This rearrangement joins TRBV10-3 to TRBJ2-2, with D possibly being TRBD1 (7 bases). This CDR3 has 16 residues. V dropped 4 bases and J dropped 4 bases, with 16 bases sitting between them. CDR1 is ENHRY and CDR2 is SYGVKD in the germline V gene. This CDR3 reads CAISVGQGGSTGELFF. For the CDR3, the DNA is TGTGCCATCAGTGTAGGTCAGGGGGGAAGCACCGGGGAGCTGTTTTTT.

The chain couples TRBV7-9 to TRBJ2-1, with 9 bases that match TRBD2. Germline CDR1 and CDR2: SEHNR and FQNEAQ (reference sequence). The CDR3 has 17 amino acids. The J segment lost 2 bases and the V segment lost 5 bases, leaving 10 bases of the junction unmatched. The CDR3, as DNA: TGTGCCAGCAGCCGTGGGCTAGCGGGGCTAACCTACAATGAGCAGTTCTTC. This encodes CASSRGLAGLTYNEQFF.

This chain connects TRBV27 to TRBJ2-1, with 13 positions matching TRBD2. With 3 bases clipped from V and 2 bases from J, the junction kept 7 bases outside the gene matches. Germline V gene data show CDR1 as MNHEY and CDR2 as SMNVEV (reference sequence). This CDR3 comprises 18 residues. DNA for the CDR3: TGTGCCAGCAGTTTCAGGTTACTAGCGGGAGGGACCTACAATGAGCAGTTCTTC. This codes for CASSFRLLAGGTYNEQFF.

V gene TRBV9 combines with J gene TRBJ1-6; the D gene is possibly TRBD1 (5 bases). The CDR3 runs to 14 residues. Germline lookup yields CDR1 SGDLS and CDR2 YYNGEE. V lost 4 bases to trimming and J lost 5 bases, with 10 bases between them. In DNA form, the CDR3 reads TGTGCCAGCAGCCCGAACAGGAATAATTCACCCCTCCACTTT. This encodes CASSPNRNNSPLHF.

V usage is TRBV6-5 and J usage is TRBJ1-4; D is possibly TRBD1 (5 bases). Germline V gene lookup returns CDR1 MNHEY and CDR2 SVGAGI. Between the trimmed V and J ends, which lost 4 bases and 7 bases, there was a span of 16 bases. CDR3 size: 15 residues. In nucleotides, the CDR3 is TGTGCCAGCAGTTCGAGACAGAAGCCCAGTGAAAAACTGTTTTTT. Translating it yields CASSSRQKPSEKLFF.

V gene TRBV4-2 combines with J gene TRBJ1-4, with a possible D match to TRBD1 (5 bases). The V and J ends lost 1 base and 6 bases respectively, with 12 bases between them. CDR1 is LGHNA, CDR2 YNFKEQ, per germline. The CDR3 covers 15 residues. CDR3 sequence: CASSQVWGDYEKLFF. DNA of the CDR3: TGTGCCAGCAGCCAAGTCTGGGGGGATTATGAAAAACTGTTTTTT.

The chain recombines TRBV24-1 with TRBJ2-2; 8 nucleotides align to TRBD2. Per the germline V gene, CDR1 is KGHDR and CDR2 is SFDVKD. CDR3 length: 18 residues. Germline trimming cut 4 bases from V and 2 bases from J; bases unmatched to any gene: 11. The CDR3 is CATSDREGLADNTGELFF. The CDR3 DNA reads TGTGCCACCAGTGACCGCGAAGGACTAGCAGACAACACCGGGGAGCTGTTTTTT.

This chain links TRBV24-1 with TRBJ1-6; D not certain. Germline CDR1 and CDR2: KGHDR and SFDVKD. The CDR3 is 14 amino acids. V was clipped by 10 bases and J by 7 bases, with 16 bases between them. The CDR3 reads CATCNIRYNSPLHF. DNA for the CDR3: TGTGCCACTTGTAACATCAGGTACAATTCACCCCTCCACTTT.

V usage is TRBV9 and J usage is TRBJ2-1, with TRBD2 matching 9 bases. This CDR3 is built from 16 residues. Germline V CDR1 and CDR2: SGDLS, YYNGEE. Germline trimming cut 3 bases from V and 3 bases from J; bases unmatched to any gene: 7. This chain's CDR3 is CASSAKTSGFYNEQFF. CDR3 coding DNA: TGTGCCAGCAGCGCCAAAACTAGCGGGTTCTACAATGAGCAGTTCTTC. The whole variable domain, remainder taken from reference TRBV9 and TRBJ2-1, is DSGVTQTPKHLITATGQRVTLRCSPRSGDLSVYWYQQSLDQGLQFLIQYYNGEERAKGNILERFSAQQFPDLHSELNLSSLELGDSALYFCASSAKTSGFYNEQFFGPGTRLTVL.

The chain couples TRBV4-2 to TRBJ2-5, with a tentative D call TRBD1 (6 bases). Trimming pared 1 base from V and 2 bases from J, leaving 8 bases between. CDR1 is LGHNA and CDR2 is YNFKEQ in the germline V gene. CDR3 size: 14 residues. CDR3 residues: CASSQGTVQETQYF. The CDR3 region has the DNA TGTGCCAGCAGCCAAGGGACAGTACAAGAGACCCAGTACTTC.

V and J are TRBV5-1 and TRBJ2-5; TRBD2 matches at 9 bases. Germline CDR1 SGHRS, CDR2 YFSETQ. The J segment lost 2 bases and the V segment lost 1 base, leaving 3 bases of the junction unmatched. The CDR3 runs to 15 residues. CDR3 DNA sequence: TGCGCCAGCAGCTTGTTAGCGGGGGCACAAGAGACCCAGTACTTC. Its translation is CASSLLAGAQETQYF.

The CDR3 bases are TGTGCCAGCAGCTTATTTGCGAAGGGGGTCAGCACAGATACGCAGTATTTT. Its protein product is CASSLFAKGVSTDTQYF. V is TRBV5-6 and J is TRBJ2-3; D perhaps matches TRBD1 (6 bases). V lost 2 bases to trimming and J lost 0 bases, with 16 bases between them. Per germline, CDR1 SGHDT and CDR2 YYEEEE. CDR3 length equals 17 residues.

V usage is TRBV6-5 and J usage is TRBJ1-2; tentatively, D is TRBD1 (5 bases). Germline V gene data show CDR1 as MNHEY and CDR2 as SVGAGI. V lost 6 bases and J 0 bases, leaving 14 bases between the germline ends. The CDR3 loop spans 15 amino acids. CDR3 sequence (DNA): TGTGCCAGCAGCTTCGAGGCAGGGTCTAACTATGGCTACACCTTC. Encoded protein: CASSFEAGSNYGYTF.

The chain links TRBV10-3 to TRBJ1-2; D unclear. CDR3 length equals 13 residues. Trimming removed 3 bases at V and 1 base at J, with 6 bases between. The V gene's germline CDR1 is ENHRY and CDR2 SYGVKD. CDR3 residues: CAISDRNNYGYTF. The CDR3 region has the DNA TGTGCCATCAGTGACAGGAATAACTATGGCTACACCTTC.

The sample holds one count of this clone. The chain carries TRBV19 and TRBJ1-6; a possible D gene is TRBD1 (5 bases). Trimming removed 2 bases at V and 7 bases at J, with 9 bases between. In germline, CDR1 is LNHDA, CDR2 SQIVND (reference sequence). The CDR3 runs to 14 residues. In nucleotides, the CDR3 is TGTGCCAGTAGTATATCGTCAGGGAATTCACCCCTCCACTTT. Amino acid sequence: CASSISSGNSPLHF.

The chain recombines TRBV7-6 with TRBJ1-1; 8 bases line up with TRBD1. V dropped 5 bases and J dropped 5; count of bases not matched to a gene: 4. Germline-derived CDR1 and CDR2 are SGHVS and FNYEAQ. The length of the CDR3 is 13 residues. CDR3 coding DNA: TGTGCCAGCAGCATCGGACAGGGTACTGAAGCTTTCTTT. Its translation: CASSIGQGTEAFF.

The chain uses TRBV28 and TRBJ1-2, with D possibly being TRBD1 (6 bases). There are 18 residues in the CDR3. The V end lost 3 bases, the J end lost 0 bases, and 20 bases lay between the germline ends. Germline V gene lookup returns CDR1 MDHEN and CDR2 SYDVKM. CDR3 nucleotides: TGTGCCAGCAGTTTTCCAACAGGGTTGGAAAGCCCTAACTATGGCTACACCTTC. Translating it yields CASSFPTGLESPNYGYTF.

This chain links TRBV30 with TRBJ2-1; D call uncertain. CDR1 and CDR2 (germline): GTSNPN, SVGIG (reference sequence). This CDR3 has 16 residues. Trimming stripped 3 bases from V and 0 bases from J, with 15 bases between. The CDR3 coding sequence is TGTGCCTGGAGGGATCCCCTAGTGAGCTCCTACAATGAGCAGTTCTTC. Protein: CAWRDPLVSSYNEQFF.

The CDR3 DNA is TGCGCCAGCAGCGTTGGCGGGAGCATCGACGAGCAGTACTTC. As protein: CASSVGGSIDEQYF. This chain connects TRBV5-1 to TRBJ2-7; 7 bases match TRBD2. With 4 bases clipped from V and 5 bases from J, the junction kept 9 bases outside the gene matches. The CDR3 contains 14 residues. Per germline, CDR1 SGHRS and CDR2 YFSETQ.

This clone was seen a handful of times. The V call is TRBV10-2, the J call TRBJ2-7; 9 nucleotides align to TRBD2. The germline CDR1 and CDR2 sequences are WSHSY and SAAADI. J gave up 6 bases and V 5 bases, and 5 bases lay outside the gene matches. This CDR3 spans 13 amino acids. CDR3 amino acids: CASSPQTSGEQYF. The CDR3 DNA sequence: TGCGCCAGCAGTCCCCAGACTAGCGGCGAGCAGTACTTC.

V gene TRBV28 combines with J gene TRBJ2-2; TRBD2 matches at 8 bases. Germline V CDR1 and CDR2: MDHEN, SYDVKM. The CDR3 runs to 15 residues. Trimming removed 4 bases from V and 8 bases from J; junction bases left unmatched: 9. Here the CDR3 DNA reads TGTGCCAGCAGTTATTCGGCGGGAGGACGGGGGGAGCTGTTTTTT. Its protein product is CASSYSAGGRGELFF. The full variable domain, in which reference TRBV28 and TRBJ2-2 provide the parts outside the CDR3, is DVKVTQSSRYLVKRTGEKVFLECVQDMDHENMFWYRQDPGLGLRLIYFSYDVKMKEKGDIPEGYSVSREKKERFSLILESASTNQTSMYLCASSYSAGGRGELFFGEGSRLTVL.

The table lists this clone with a few counts. CDR3 in amino acids: CASREPQSFLDWQPQHF. The CDR3 DNA reads TGTGCCAGCAGGGAACCACAGAGTTTCTTGGATTGGCAGCCCCAGCATTTT. The chain links TRBV28 to TRBJ1-5, with D hard to call. The CDR3 length is 17 residues. Deletions cut 6 bases from V and 7 bases from J, with 25 bases between. The germline V gene encodes CDR1 MDHEN and CDR2 SYDVKM.

V is TRBV7-3 and J is TRBJ2-3, with D maybe TRBD1 (6 bases). Germline CDR1 and CDR2: SGHTA and FQGTGA. The CDR3 is 15 residues long. Deletions cut 5 bases from V and 1 base from J, with 13 bases between. CDR3 protein: CASSPHQGRTDTQYF. The CDR3 DNA is TGTGCCAGCAGCCCGCACCAGGGGCGCACAGATACGCAGTATTTT.

The V call is TRBV21-1, the J call TRBJ1-6; TRBD1, the D gene given by the table, was not confirmed from the DNA. TRBV21-1 is an annotated pseudogene. The CDR3 has 15 amino acids. This CDR3 is CASSKGRVGNSPLHF. CDR3 DNA sequence: TGTGCCAGCAGCAAAGGCAGGGTTGGTAATTCACCCCTCCACTTT.

V usage is TRBV18 and J usage is TRBJ1-1, with D tentatively TRBD1 (5 bases). This CDR3 spans 12 amino acids. Trimming removed 2 bases from V and 9 bases from J, with 10 bases in between. Germline CDR1 reads KGHSH; CDR2 reads LQKENI. CDR3: CASSPGQGKAFF. CDR3 bases: TGTGCCAGCTCACCAGGGCAGGGTAAAGCTTTCTTT. The full variable domain, rest sourced from reference TRBV18 and TRBJ1-1, is NAGVMQNPRHLVRRRGQEARLRCSPMKGHSHVYWYRQLPEEGLKFMVYLQKENIIDESGMPKERFSAEFPKEGPSILRIQQVVRGDSAAYFCASSPGQGKAFFGQGTRLTVV.